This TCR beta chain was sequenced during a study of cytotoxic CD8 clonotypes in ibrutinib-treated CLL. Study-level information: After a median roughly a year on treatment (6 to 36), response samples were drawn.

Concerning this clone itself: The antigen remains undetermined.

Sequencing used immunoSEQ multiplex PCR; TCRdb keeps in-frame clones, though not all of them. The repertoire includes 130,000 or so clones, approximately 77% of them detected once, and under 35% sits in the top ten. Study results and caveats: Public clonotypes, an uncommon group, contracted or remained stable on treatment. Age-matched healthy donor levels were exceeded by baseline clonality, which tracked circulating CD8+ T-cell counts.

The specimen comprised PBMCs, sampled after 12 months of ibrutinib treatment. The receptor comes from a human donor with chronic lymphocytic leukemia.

CDR3 residues: CASSQSSDNEQFF. The CDR3 coding sequence is TGCGCCAGCAGCCAGAGTAGTGACAATGAGCAGTTCTTC. The V call is TRBV4-1, the J call TRBJ2-1; D gene ambiguous. The CDR3 spans 13 residues. V dropped 3 bases and J dropped 5 bases, with 8 bases sitting between them. The germline V gene has CDR1 MGHRA and CDR2 YSYEKL.